The 27 T cell receptor beta chains listed next were all sequenced from one sample in a study of response to subunit inactivated influenza vaccine. From the RT-PCR reads, TCRdb called clonotypes with MiXCR, one entry per CDR3 protein. The repertoire holds under 950,000 distinct CDR3 sequences, approximately 21% seen once, with roughly 10% in the top ten. This specimen was PBMCs from blood, taken roughly 5 days after vaccination. These receptors all stem from a man aged 50-59 years who received an inactivated influenza vaccine.

This clonotype was counted only a few times. This sequence joins TRBV4-3 and TRBJ1-3; no reliable D call. Germline CDR1 and CDR2: LGHNA and YSLEER. The ends were cut back, 2 bases at V and 1 base at J, with 6 bases in the middle. This CDR3 spans 14 amino acids. The DNA of the CDR3 is TGCGCCAGCAGCCAATGGACGTCTGGAAACACCATATATTTT. This gives the protein CASSQWTSGNTIYF.

The chain combines TRBV2 with TRBJ1-2, with TRBD1 identical over 7 bases. Germline V gene lookup returns CDR1 SNHLY and CDR2 FYNNEI. The trim removed 3 bases at V and 4 bases at J, leaving 8 bases unmatched. The CDR3 length is 15 residues. CDR3 sequence (DNA): TGTGCCAGCAGTGATGTATTAGGGGGCAGCTATGGCTACACCTTC. Amino acid sequence: CASSDVLGGSYGYTF.

This clonotype was seen more than once but under ten times. The chain couples TRBV12-5 to TRBJ2-3; weak D call: TRBD1 (6 bases). Trimming took 6 bases from V and 1 from J, leaving 14 bases between them. Germline CDR1 and CDR2: LGHNT and FRNRAP. There are 15 residues in the CDR3. CDR3 protein: CASGHGQPGTDTQYF. The CDR3 bases are TGTGCTAGTGGCCACGGACAGCCTGGCACAGATACGCAGTATTTT. Drawing the rest from reference TRBV12-5 and TRBJ2-3, the complete variable domain is DARVTQTPRHKVTEMGQEVTMRCQPILGHNTVFWYRQTMMQGLELLAYFRNRAPLDDSGMPKDRFSAEMPDATLATLKIQPSEPRDSAVYFCASGHGQPGTDTQYFGPGTRLTVL.

This rearrangement joins TRBV6-1 to TRBJ2-3, with 13 positions matching TRBD2. V was pared by 6 bases and J by 4 bases, with 4 bases of the junction left unmatched. Germline CDR1 is MNHNS and CDR2 is SASEGT. The CDR3 covers 15 residues. CDR3 DNA: TGTGCCAGCAGCGCCGGACTAGCGGGGGCAGATACGCAGTATTTT. Protein sequence: CASSAGLAGADTQYF.

The sample holds a few counts of this clonotype. The rearrangement links TRBV28 to TRBJ2-7, with D possibly being TRBD1 (6 bases). Germline V gene lookup returns CDR1 MDHEN and CDR2 SYDVKM. The length of the CDR3 is 12 residues. Trimming removed 11 bases from V and 12 bases from J, with 23 bases in between. CDR3 region: CAAGGQHIYLYF. The CDR3, as DNA: TGTGCCGCTGGAGGACAGCACATTTACTTGTACTTC.

The chain joins TRBV28 to TRBJ2-5; 7 bases map to TRBD2. This CDR3 has 15 residues. In germline, CDR1 is MDHEN, CDR2 SYDVKM. After removal of 7 bases from V and 2 bases from J, the junction contained 10 bases not matched to a gene. DNA for the CDR3: TGTGCCAGCACCAGACGTTGGGGGGGACAAGAGACCCAGTACTTC. Translation gives CASTRRWGGQETQYF.

This clonotype appeared a few times. The chain recombines TRBV7-2 with TRBJ2-7; D is undetermined. CDR3 length equals 15 residues. V lost 1 base and J 7 bases, leaving 17 bases between the germline ends. Germline V CDR1 and CDR2: SGHTA, FQGNSA. CDR3 sequence reads: CASSLGVGSSGEQYF. CDR3 DNA sequence: TGTGCCAGCAGCTTAGGGGTCGGCAGTTCTGGAGAGCAGTACTTC.

The chain links TRBV4-2 to TRBJ2-7; 10 bases agree with TRBD2. J lost 2 bases, V lost 2 bases, and 3 bases had no gene match. The CDR3 has 15 residues. CDR1 is LGHNA, CDR2 YNFKEQ, per germline. DNA for the CDR3: TGTGCCAGCAGCCAAACTAGCGGGAAGACCTACGAGCAGTACTTC. Its protein product is CASSQTSGKTYEQYF.

This sequence joins TRBV5-5 and TRBJ2-7, with TRBD1 as a possible D gene (5 bases). V gave up 1 base and J gave up 2 bases, with 10 bases separating them. CDR1 and CDR2 (germline): SGHKS, YYEKEE (reference sequence). This CDR3 spans 14 amino acids. This CDR3 is CASSLFGRAYEQYF. In nucleotides, the CDR3 is TGTGCCAGCAGCTTGTTCGGCAGGGCCTACGAGCAGTACTTC.

The chain joins TRBV19 to TRBJ1-4; D unclear. Germline CDR1 LNHDA, CDR2 SQIVND (reference sequence). V was trimmed by 6 bases and J by 5 bases, leaving 16 bases between them. The CDR3 contains 15 residues. DNA for the CDR3: TGTGCCAGTAGCCCCGGTTTTGGCGCCAATGAAAAACTGTTTTTT. The encoded protein is CASSPGFGANEKLFF.

This sequence joins TRBV20-1 and TRBJ2-2; the match to TRBD1 covers 8 bases. This CDR3 region has 15 residues. CDR1 and CDR2 (germline): DFQATT, SNEGSKA (reference sequence). After removal of 2 bases from V and 0 bases from J, the junction contained 2 bases not matched to a gene. The CDR3 DNA is TGCAGTGCTAGAACAGGGGGGACGAACACCGGGGAGCTGTTTTTT. As protein: CSARTGGTNTGELFF.

This clonotype was seen ten or more times. The chain uses TRBV20-1 and TRBJ2-5, with D possibly being TRBD1 (5 bases). The germline CDR1 and CDR2 sequences are DFQATT and SNEGSKA (reference sequence). CDR3 size: 12 residues. V was clipped by 2 bases and J by 5 bases, with 9 bases between them. CDR3 amino acids: CSARFRAETQYF. In DNA, the CDR3 is TGCAGTGCTAGATTCAGGGCTGAGACCCAGTACTTC.

CDR3: CSASIGRGSYEQYF. The CDR3 DNA sequence: TGCAGTGCTAGTATAGGCAGGGGTTCCTACGAGCAGTACTTC. The V gene is TRBV20-1, the J gene TRBJ2-7; a weak D match, TRBD1 (6 bases). Deletions cut 3 bases from V and 1 base from J, with 13 bases between. The CDR3 spans 14 residues. Germline CDR1 is DFQATT and CDR2 is SNEGSKA (reference sequence).

This clonotype appeared many times. The chain combines TRBV12-3 or TRBV12-4 with TRBJ1-6; D perhaps matches TRBD1 (6 bases). This CDR3 has 15 residues. The V and J ends lost 5 bases and 5 bases respectively, with 13 bases between them. The CDR3 region has the DNA TGTGCCAGCAGTGCAGGGGCCGGGGATAATTCACCCCTCCACTTT. Translation gives CASSAGAGDNSPLHF.

This clonotype has a count of ten or more. The CDR3 loop is CSVGTSGSTDTQYF. The CDR3 DNA sequence: TGCAGCGTTGGGACTAGCGGAAGCACAGATACGCAGTATTTT. This chain links TRBV29-1 with TRBJ2-3; 10 nucleotides agree with TRBD2. The length of the CDR3 is 14 residues. Germline CDR1 SQVTM, CDR2 ANQGSEA. J gave up 0 bases and V 4 bases, and 1 base lay outside the gene matches.

This clonotype was counted a few times. The chain carries TRBV7-2 and TRBJ2-5, with D unclear. The V gene lost 1 base and the J gene lost 4 bases, with 13 bases spanning the gap. The germline V gene encodes CDR1 SGHTA and CDR2 FQGNSA. The CDR3 runs to 15 residues. In DNA form, the CDR3 reads TGTGCCAGCAGCTTAGGTTTTTCGGGCGTAGAGACCCAGTACTTC. Its protein is CASSLGFSGVETQYF.

This clonotype was seen only a few times. The chain uses TRBV6-1 and TRBJ2-7; D perhaps matches TRBD1 (6 bases). Between the trimmed V and J ends, which lost 6 bases and 4 bases, there was a span of 13 bases. CDR1 and CDR2 from the germline V gene are MNHNS and SASEGT. This CDR3 has 13 residues. CDR3 in DNA: TGTGCCAGCAGACTACAGGGAAGATACGAGCAGTACTTC. It yields the protein CASRLQGRYEQYF.

This clonotype appeared a few times. The rearrangement joins TRBV6-5 to TRBJ1-1; perhaps TRBD1 as D (6 bases). The CDR3 length is 14 residues. CDR1 and CDR2 (germline): MNHEY, SVGAGI. V was pared by 2 bases and J by 1 base, with 8 bases between. Here the CDR3 reads CASSYAGANTEAFF. The CDR3 DNA reads TGTGCCAGCAGTTACGCAGGGGCGAACACTGAAGCTTTCTTT.

This clonotype has only a few counts. The chain combines TRBV2 with TRBJ2-4; no firm D call. V lost 8 bases, J lost 6 bases, and 29 bases lay in between. The CDR3 has 18 residues. The germline V gene has CDR1 SNHLY and CDR2 FYNNEI. The DNA for the CDR3 is TGTGCCAGCGGAAGAGGTCTCAATCTCCGTCAACCCTTAAACATTCAGTACTTC. As protein: CASGRGLNLRQPLNIQYF.

The V call is TRBV29-1, the J call TRBJ2-3; the D call may be TRBD1 or TRBD2 (6 bases each). Germline loops: CDR1 SQVTM, CDR2 ANQGSEA. Trimming stripped 5 bases from V and 3 bases from J, with 21 bases between. The CDR3 totals 16 residues. The CDR3 is CSVQGRSERLTDTQYF. CDR3 nucleotide sequence: TGCAGCGTTCAGGGGAGGTCAGAACGCCTGACAGATACGCAGTATTTT.

The table lists this clonotype with a few counts. The chain is built from TRBV20-1 and TRBJ2-1; perhaps TRBD2 as D (6 bases). The V gene's germline CDR1 is DFQATT and CDR2 SNEGSKA (reference sequence). With 4 bases removed from V and 4 bases from J, the gap between germline ends came to 8 bases. The CDR3 spans 12 residues. The CDR3 region has the DNA TGCAGTGCTACGGGGGTGTACAATGAGCAGTTCTTC. This translates into CSATGVYNEQFF.

A few counts support this clonotype. The chain has TRBV6-2 or TRBV6-3 and TRBJ1-1; D call uncertain. The CDR3 length is 15 residues. V was trimmed by 0 bases and J by 1 base, leaving 9 bases between them. CDR1 and CDR2 from the germline V gene are MNHEY and SVGEGT. CDR3 in amino acids: CASSYSTRTNTEAFF. CDR3 coding DNA: TGTGCCAGCAGTTACTCGACCCGGACGAACACTGAAGCTTTCTTT.

V gene TRBV14 combines with J gene TRBJ1-4; D gene uncertain. V lost 4 bases and J 8 bases, leaving 11 bases between the germline ends. The CDR3 contains 13 residues. From germline, CDR1 is SGHDN and CDR2 FVKESK. CDR3 sequence reads: CASSRQRGEKLFF. CDR3 DNA: TGTGCCAGCAGCCGCCAACGTGGGGAAAAACTGTTTTTT.

At least ten counts were recorded for this clonotype. This chain links TRBV10-3 with TRBJ2-5; D is unclear. V was trimmed by 6 bases and J by 1 base, leaving 9 bases between them. Germline CDR1 is ENHRY and CDR2 is SYGVKD. The CDR3 runs to 13 residues. The CDR3 DNA reads as TGTGCCATCAGCCCCGGTACCCAAGAGACCCAGTACTTC. This gives the protein CAISPGTQETQYF.

In its sample, this clonotype was seen a few times. The chain carries TRBV29-1 and TRBJ2-7, with D possibly TRBD1 on 5 matching bases. This CDR3 is 13 amino acids long. Per the germline V gene, CDR1 is SQVTM and CDR2 is ANQGSEA. V was shortened by 6 bases and J by 6 bases, with 18 bases between the two germline ends. For the CDR3, the DNA is TGCAGCGTAGAGATGGGCCAGGGATCCGAGCAGTACTTC. Translated, it gives CSVEMGQGSEQYF.

The chain joins TRBV7-9 to TRBJ1-2, with TRBD1 matching 7 bases. CDR1 SEHNR and CDR2 FQNEAQ come from the germline V gene (reference sequence). CDR3 length equals 16 residues. V gave up 4 bases and J gave up 0 bases; unmatched junction bases: 8. CDR3 protein: CASSSSGTDTNYGYTF. CDR3 bases: TGTGCCAGCAGCTCGTCCGGGACAGATACTAACTATGGCTACACCTTC. Complete variable domain (other parts from reference TRBV7-9 and TRBJ1-2): DTGVSQNPRHKITKRGQNVTFRCDPISEHNRLYWYRQTLGQGPEFLTYFQNEAQLEKSRLLSDRFSAERPKGSFSTLEIQRTEQGDSAMYLCASSSSGTDTNYGYTFGSGTRLTVV.

This clonotype occurred many times. The V gene is TRBV7-2, the J gene TRBJ2-3; TRBD2 matches 10 bases. Trimming took 1 base from V and 5 from J; bases not matched to a gene: 6. The CDR3 consists of 16 residues. Germline values: CDR1 SGHTA, CDR2 FQGNSA. The CDR3 spells CASSLVLAGVGDTQYF. The CDR3 bases are TGTGCCAGCAGCTTAGTTCTAGCGGGAGTTGGAGATACGCAGTATTTT.